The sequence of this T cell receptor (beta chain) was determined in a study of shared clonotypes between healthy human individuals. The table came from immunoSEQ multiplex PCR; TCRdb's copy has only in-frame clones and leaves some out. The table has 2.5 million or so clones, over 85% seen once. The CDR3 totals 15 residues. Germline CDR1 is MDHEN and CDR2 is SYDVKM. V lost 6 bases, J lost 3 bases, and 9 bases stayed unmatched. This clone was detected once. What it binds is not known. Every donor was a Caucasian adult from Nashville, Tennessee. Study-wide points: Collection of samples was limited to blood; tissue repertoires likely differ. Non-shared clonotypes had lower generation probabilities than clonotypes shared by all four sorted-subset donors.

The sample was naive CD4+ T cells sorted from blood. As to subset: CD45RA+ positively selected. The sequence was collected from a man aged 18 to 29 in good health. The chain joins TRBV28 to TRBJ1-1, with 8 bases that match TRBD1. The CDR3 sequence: CASRGNRGGHTEAFF. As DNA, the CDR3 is TGTGCCAGCAGGGGAAACAGGGGGGGGCACACTGAAGCTTTCTTT.